What follows describes a single TCR beta chain. The antigen it binds to is not known. No much larger clone is present one base from it, and per-base qualities are unavailable. This record comes from a study of T cell clones after liver transplantation (dated by TCRdb to about 2019). About the study as a whole: The samples were obtained from ITN030ST, a randomized trial that attempted immunosuppression withdrawal within 2 years after liver transplantation. No induction therapy was given to the subjects, and standard immunosuppression was administered until randomization at 12-24 months post-transplant. Blood samples were collected pre-transplant, pre-randomization before withdrawal, and post-randomization after either full withdrawal or failed withdrawal. Tolerance meant complete immunosuppression withdrawal for at least one year without liver enzymes rising beyond twice the upper limit of normal. The study cohort included 8 liver transplant recipients, of whom 3 were classified as tolerant and 5 as non-tolerant. Third party-reactive TCRbeta sequences from pre-transplant MLRs were also identified as an antigen-independent comparator for donor-reactive sequences. Three of the eight recipients were HCV-positive; the others were transplanted for non-autoimmune, non-viral indications. After a pre-transplant mixed lymphocyte reaction, TCRbeta sequencing was used to pinpoint donor-reactive T cell clones, which were subsequently tracked in post-transplant blood. Overall study outcomes, separate from this receptor: Conclusions were preliminary, limited by small, heterogeneous patient numbers and non-standardized post-transplant time points. Low numbers of available donor cells limited the measurable donor-reactive repertoire in a couple of subjects. Because no allograft tissue specimens were available, donor-reactive T cells may have migrated into the graft instead of being deleted. After accounting for repertoire turnover, donor-reactive detection was significantly reduced in 7 of 8 subjects for CD4 and 8 of 8 for CD8. In 5 of 8 subjects, circulating donor-reactive CD4 TCRbeta sequences decreased significantly after transplant, regardless of tolerance or HCV status. Donor-reactive sequences decreased more than third party-reactive sequences, which suggests partial antigen-specific deletion that was not related to withdrawal success.

Thawed unstimulated PBMCs were stained for CD3, CD4 and CD8 and FACS-sorted into CD3+CD4+ and CD3+CD8+ populations. All 8 studied subjects were randomized to withdrawal of immunosuppression. The Qiagen DNeasy Blood and Tissue Kit was used for isolation of genomic DNA. As encoded in the germline V gene, CDR1 is SGHRS while CDR2 is YFSETQ. The V end loses 2 bases and the J end loses 0 bases, and a stretch of 7 bases separates them. Its CDR3 holds 14 amino acids, cysteine through phenylalanine. Only the CDR3 region is kept as DNA, spanning 42 bases read in frame from base 1. High-throughput TCRbeta CDR3 sequencing of frozen genomic DNA was performed by immunoSEQ, with PCR amplification, mapping, bias correction and internal controls included. The paper's data handling went like this. Productive rearrangements were kept, and unique TCRbeta sequences were defined by CDR3 nucleotide sequence plus V and J gene. A sequence counted as donor-reactive only if the sequence showed at least 5-fold expansion in CFSE-low cells compared with unstimulated pre-transplant cells and had a frequency of at least 0.01%. To ensure at least 90% detection power, minimum frequency thresholds were set for each subject based on that subject's lowest-template unstimulated sample. Repertoire turnover was measured by Jensen-Shannon divergence between the top 1000 TCRbeta sequences post- and pre-transplant. Changes in detection of donor-reactive sequences were tested with two-sided Fisher's exact tests. TCRdb holds this immuneACCESS table with in-frame rearrangements only. Some clones are missing; in checked studies, unresolved V genes explain under half, and the rest has no known cause. V and J calls and clone size are given by that table; D and trimming were obtained from the DNA. The sample table contains some 80,000 clones; only one count was recorded for 80% to 90% of them. The ten largest clones take up 2% to 2.5% of the sample.

This specimen was CD4+ T cells from blood, taken roughly 50 months after liver transplant. The receptor chain draws on TRBV5-1 and TRBJ2-3; the D region may be TRBD1 or TRBD2, each matching 5 bases equally. This receptor was obtained from a human patient who received a liver transplant. In patients who had a transplant, some T cells may come from the graft donor. The CDR3 protein is CASSFGGSTDTQYF. The DNA sequence is as follows: TGCGCCAGCAGCTTTGGGGGAAGCACAGATACGCAGTATTTT.